This T cell receptor (beta chain) appears in the sequencing data of a study of blood T cell repertoires in COVID-19. Per the germline V gene, CDR1 is LGHDT and CDR2 is YNNKEL (reference sequence). The junction had 4 bases not matched to a gene; V was cut back by 4 bases and J by 4 bases. This CDR3 has 17 amino acids. Grouping used clinical history reported by participants in a survey and questionnaire. Produced via immunoSEQ multiplex PCR; TCRdb's table is partial and in-frame only. The sample includes around 200,000 clones, 85% of them seen just once. The genes are TRBV3-1 (or the pseudogene TRBV3-2) and TRBJ2-1; TRBD2 agrees at 16 bases. Sample: PBMCs or T cells enriched from blood (not recorded which). The sequence derives from a man between 35 and 55 years old who had recovered from COVID-19. CDR3 sequence: CASSLGLAGGPYNEQFF. For the CDR3, the DNA is TGTGCCAGCAGCCTGGGACTAGCGGGAGGGCCTTACAATGAGCAGTTCTTC.